This record covers a single T cell receptor (beta chain). Its matching antigen is unknown. This CDR3 is built from 16 residues. Germline V gives CDR1 SQVTM, CDR2 ANQGSEA. J was trimmed by 0 bases and V by 7 bases; bases with no gene match: 8. Primed by a sample-barcoded 5' primer and a J-beta primer mix, a second PCR proceeded for about 6 to 12 cycles. Each TCR beta cDNA got a 12-nucleotide random molecular identifier. Each single sample gave us at least 3 million CDR3-containing paired-end reads. TCRdb used MiXCR to reprocess the 5' RACE reads, holding one entry per CDR3 protein. The sample lists some 1 million distinct CDR3 sequences, 35% to 50% occurring once. The data were taken from a study of blood T cells in healthy people across ages. Overall study results and limits: Naive CD4+ cell counts and diversity both ran higher in long-lived than in aged donors.

Per sample, no less than 5 micrograms of total RNA were extracted. The receptor's source is a woman between 55 and 75 years old in good health. V is TRBV29-1 and J is TRBJ2-6, with 8 bases aligning to TRBD2. Input material: blood. This CDR3 is CSALRGGFSGANVLTF. In DNA form, the CDR3 reads TGCAGCGCCCTCCGGGGGGGGTTCTCTGGGGCCAACGTCCTGACTTTC.